This T cell receptor beta chain was sequenced during a study of T cell repertoires in cytomegalovirus infection. Study overall: In the study, CMV epitopes included recently identified HLA-C-restricted and well-studied HLA-B-restricted ones. CMV infection plus the matching HLA type was flagged by public TCR beta signatures. Study results and limitations: The ex vivo response showed dominance by HLA-C-restricted CMV-specific TCR beta clonotypes. Carriers of CMV and the relevant HLA type were discriminated by public TCR beta frequency.

Concerning this clonotype itself: The target antigen is unknown.

Deletions cut 7 bases from V and 3 bases from J, with 11 bases between. From germline, CDR1 is MNHEY and CDR2 SVGEGT. The CDR3 covers 13 residues. TCRdb re-derived calls from the reads in MiXCR, one entry per CDR3 protein. The sample consists of 600,000 to 700,000 distinct CDR3 sequences, around 30% of them appearing once. The sample in question was cultured PBMCs, obtained from culture after CMV antigen stimulation. This sequence was found in a human donor in good health (CMV status not recorded). Some clones in this sample may be carry-over from other donors' samples. V usage is TRBV6-2 or TRBV6-3 and J usage is TRBJ2-3; D gene unclear. This CDR3 is CASTFPGTDTQYF. CDR3 DNA: TGTGCCAGCACATTCCCTGGGACAGATACGCAGTATTTT.